This T cell receptor beta chain comes out of a study of T-cell memory formation after mild COVID-19. CDR3 length: 15 residues. Per germline, CDR1 SGHVS and CDR2 FQNEAQ. V was cut by 5 bases and J by 3 bases, with 14 bases left in between. TCRdb fed the 5' RACE reads into MiXCR, producing one record per CDR3 protein. The sample lists 540,000 or so distinct CDR3 sequences, just over 20% occurring once. This clonotype was counted a few times. What it recognizes is unknown. Study results and caveats: The CD4+ clones that contracted clustered mainly within CM and EM, and the CD8+ clones concentrated in EMRA.

The receptor was isolated from an adult woman who had mild COVID-19 (a few samples of this study predate the infection). Cell type and time point are not known. The chain combines TRBV7-8 with TRBJ2-1, with D unclear. Material: PBMCs or a T cell subset sorted from them (not recorded which). In DNA form, the CDR3 reads TGTGCCAGCAGCCTACCCTTCGGGTACTACAATGAGCAGTTCTTC. The encoded protein is CASSLPFGYYNEQFF. Filled out from reference TRBV7-8 and TRBJ2-1, the complete variable domain reads GAGVSQSPRYKVAKRGQDVALRCDPISGHVSLFWYQQALGQGPEFLTYFQNEAQLDKSGLPSDRFFAERPEGSVSTLKIQRTQQEDSAVYLCASSLPFGYYNEQFFGPGTRLTVL.